One and the same sample provided the 32 T cell receptor beta chains below, sequenced in a study of shared clonotypes between healthy human individuals (dated by TCRdb to the early 2020s). The library was made by the immunoSEQ multiplex PCR assay. TCRdb obtained this table from immuneACCESS and retained in-frame rearrangements with V and J assigned. These tables miss some clones; where compared with another copy, unresolved V genes account for less than half of the shortfall, and the remainder is unexplained. This sample has some 1.5 million clones in its table, and 98% of those were observed once. Approximately 0.45% of the sample is held by the ten biggest clonotypes. The specimen sequenced was naive CD4+ T cells sorted from blood. What the cell subset or site label conveys for this sample: CD45RA+ positively selected. The source is a man aged 30-40 years in good health.

The chain carries TRBV19 and TRBJ2-7; the D gene is possibly TRBD1 (5 bases). CDR1 and CDR2 from the germline V gene are LNHDA and SQIVND (reference sequence). The CDR3 runs 15 residues. The V end was cut by 2 bases, the J end by 7 bases, with 18 bases between. The CDR3 loop reads CASSITQGSFGEQYF. CDR3 DNA sequence: TGTGCCAGTAGTATAACCCAGGGCTCATTTGGGGAGCAGTACTTC.

The chain links TRBV2 to TRBJ1-2, with 7 bases lining up with TRBD1. Germline CDR1 SNHLY, CDR2 FYNNEI. The CDR3 has 13 amino acids. The V segment lost 5 bases and the J segment 3 bases; nucleotides outside the gene matches: 3. CDR3 nucleotides: TGTGCCAGCAGTAGGGGGCCCGACTATGGCTACACCTTC. It codes for CASSRGPDYGYTF.

This rearrangement joins TRBV15 to TRBJ2-7; D gene ambiguous. Germline V gene data show CDR1 as LNHNV and CDR2 as YYDKDF (reference sequence). Between the trimmed V and J ends, which lost 5 bases and 6 bases, there was a span of 11 bases. The CDR3 has 12 residues. The CDR3 nucleotides read TGTGCCACCAGCGGATCGTCCCCCGAGCAGTACTTC. It encodes CATSGSSPEQYF.

The table lists this clone with a count of one. This chain uses TRBV4-3 with TRBJ2-3; 10 bases line up with TRBD2. The CDR3 runs to 16 residues. CDR1 and CDR2 (germline): LGHNA, YSLEER. V was clipped by 4 bases and J by 2 bases; unmatched bases: 6. The CDR3 loop is CASSPGLAVTTDTQYF. The CDR3, as DNA: TGCGCCAGCAGCCCCGGACTAGCGGTAACCACAGATACGCAGTATTTT.

The chain uses TRBV10-3 and TRBJ2-2, with 9 bases matching TRBD1. CDR3 length equals 17 residues. Germline-derived CDR1 and CDR2 are ENHRY and SYGVKD. The V gene end was trimmed by 0 bases and the J gene end by 0 bases; junction bases not matched to a gene: 2. CDR3 protein: CAISESNRGPNTGELFF. DNA for the CDR3: TGTGCCATCAGTGAGTCAAACAGGGGGCCGAACACCGGGGAGCTGTTTTTT.

J is TRBJ2-5 and V is TRBV12-5; D is perhaps TRBD1 or TRBD2 (5 bases each). Looked up from germline, CDR1 is LGHNT and CDR2 is FRNRAP. The CDR3 is 14 amino acids. V was shortened by 7 bases and J by 5 bases, with 17 bases between the two germline ends. Here the CDR3 reads CASAPPGWGETQYF. The CDR3 nucleotides read TGTGCTAGTGCCCCCCCAGGGTGGGGGGAGACCCAGTACTTC.

The table lists this clone with a count of one. The genes are TRBV4-1 and TRBJ1-5, with no clear D. Germline loops: CDR1 MGHRA, CDR2 YSYEKL. Trimming removed 0 bases from V and 5 bases from J, with 11 bases in between. The length of the CDR3 is 15 residues. The CDR3 DNA reads as TGCGCCAGCAGCCAAGATCGGTTAGGTTATCAGCCCCAGCATTTT. It is translated as CASSQDRLGYQPQHF.

This sequence joins TRBV9 and TRBJ2-2; 7 bases align to TRBD1. In germline, CDR1 is SGDLS, CDR2 YYNGEE. V lost 0 bases, J lost 0 bases, and 5 bases stayed unmatched. This CDR3 has 17 residues. The CDR3 loop is CASSVDPGTANTGELFF. The CDR3 coding sequence is TGTGCCAGCAGCGTAGACCCCGGGACAGCGAACACCGGGGAGCTGTTTTTT.

This chain connects TRBV15 to TRBJ2-7, with a tentative D call TRBD2 (6 bases). Germline V gives CDR1 LNHNV, CDR2 YYDKDF (reference sequence). This CDR3 spans 14 amino acids. Trimming pared 0 bases from V and 3 bases from J, leaving 9 bases between. As DNA, the CDR3 is TGTGCCACCAGCAGAGATGGAGGGAGCTACGAGCAGTACTTC. It encodes CATSRDGGSYEQYF.

CDR3 protein: CASSPIVVLLALDTQYF. The CDR3 DNA reads TGTGCCAGCTCACCAATTGTTGTCTTACTAGCCCTAGATACGCAGTATTTT. The genes are TRBV18 and TRBJ2-3; perhaps TRBD2 as D (6 bases). Germline values: CDR1 KGHSH, CDR2 LQKENI. Trimming removed 2 bases at V and 5 bases at J, with 20 bases between. The CDR3 runs 17 residues.

The chain links TRBV6-5 to TRBJ2-5, with 12 bases fitting TRBD1. CDR3 length equals 14 residues. Germline-derived CDR1 and CDR2 are MNHEY and SVGAGI. V trimming: 4 bases; J trimming: 5 bases; junction bases outside the gene matches: 2. The CDR3 spells CASSSGTGGETQYF. CDR3 bases: TGTGCCAGCAGTTCCGGGACAGGGGGCGAGACCCAGTACTTC.

Points on this clone: Other DNA variants within this sample encode the same CDR3. The V and J genes are TRBV6-5 and TRBJ1-1; D might be TRBD1 (6 bases). The CDR3 consists of 13 residues. CDR1 is MNHEY and CDR2 is SVGAGI in the germline V gene. Trimming took off 5 bases at V and 2 bases at J, with 9 bases between the two ends. The CDR3: CASSNRENTEAFF. For the CDR3, the DNA is TGTGCCAGCAGTAACAGGGAAAACACTGAAGCTTTCTTT.

This chain connects TRBV5-5 to TRBJ2-7, with D perhaps TRBD1 (5 bases). V lost 4 bases and J lost 2, with 25 bases in between. This CDR3 has 18 residues. The V gene's germline CDR1 is SGHKS and CDR2 YYEKEE (reference sequence). CDR3 sequence: CASSGPPISTETTYEQYF. For the CDR3, the DNA is TGTGCCAGCAGCGGACCCCCCATTTCGACAGAGACAACCTACGAGCAGTACTTC. Variable domain in full (rest from reference TRBV5-5 and TRBJ2-7): DAGVTQSPTHLIKTRGQQVTLRCSPISGHKSVSWYQQVLGQGPQFIFQYYEKEERGRGNFPDRFSARQFPNYSSELNVNALLLGDSALYLCASSGPPISTETTYEQYFGPGTRLTVT.

This clone was seen just once. V and J are TRBV5-5 and TRBJ2-7, with D perhaps matching TRBD1 (6 bases). V dropped 1 base and J dropped 3 bases, with 17 bases sitting between them. Germline V gene data show CDR1 as SGHKS and CDR2 as YYEKEE (reference sequence). The CDR3 is made up of 16 amino acids. CDR3 DNA sequence: TGTGCCAGCAGCTTGATCCCCGGGACACCGGACTACGAGCAGTACTTC. Translating it yields CASSLIPGTPDYEQYF.

This chain links TRBV28 with TRBJ2-7; tentative D call: TRBD1 (6 bases). Germline-derived CDR1 and CDR2 are MDHEN and SYDVKM. Trimming cost V 3 bases and J 5 bases, with 23 bases left between them. The CDR3 spans 17 residues. The CDR3 reads CASSFLVETPGTHEQYF. CDR3 in DNA: TGTGCCAGCAGTTTTTTGGTTGAGACCCCCGGGACACACGAGCAGTACTTC.

The J gene is TRBJ1-4, the V gene TRBV15; 9 bases are shared with TRBD1. There are 16 residues in the CDR3. From germline, CDR1 is LNHNV and CDR2 YYDKDF (reference sequence). V shed 5 bases, J shed 8 bases, and the junction held 12 bases outside the gene matches. This chain's CDR3 is CATSEGGQGKKEKLFF. Written as DNA, the CDR3 is TGTGCCACCAGCGAAGGCGGACAGGGGAAGAAGGAAAAACTGTTTTTT.

Remarks on this clone: This sample includes further DNA sequences coding for the same CDR3. The chain is built from TRBV28 and TRBJ2-1, with unresolved D. CDR3 length: 15 amino acids. Trimming took off 5 bases at V and 4 bases at J, with 15 bases between the two ends. Germline-derived CDR1 and CDR2 are MDHEN and SYDVKM. DNA for the CDR3: TGTGCCAGCAGTCTAGTACCTGCATCTTACAATGAGCAGTTCTTC. Amino acids: CASSLVPASYNEQFF.

The chain uses TRBV11-2 and TRBJ2-7; possibly TRBD1 for D (6 bases). V was cut by 4 bases and J by 0 bases, with 13 bases left in between. The germline gives CDR1 SGHAT, CDR2 FQNNGV. The CDR3 is 15 amino acids. CDR3 in DNA: TGTGCCAGCAGCTCGGTCAGGGGTTCCTCCTACGAGCAGTACTTC. Encoded protein: CASSSVRGSSYEQYF. The full variable domain, rest sourced from reference TRBV11-2 and TRBJ2-7, is EAGVAQSPRYKIIEKRQSVAFWCNPISGHATLYWYQQILGQGPKLLIQFQNNGVVDDSQLPKDRFSAERLKGVDSTLKIQPAKLEDSAVYLCASSSVRGSSYEQYFGPGTRLTVT.

The J gene is TRBJ1-1, the V gene TRBV28; 7 bases match TRBD1. Losses at the gene ends were 1 base for V and 6 bases for J; bases not matched to a gene: 8. The CDR3 loop spans 15 amino acids. Germline-derived CDR1 and CDR2 are MDHEN and SYDVKM. The CDR3 DNA reads TGTGCCAGCAGTTTATTCGACAGGGAGGAGGCTGAAGCTTTCTTT. It is translated as CASSLFDREEAEAFF. The whole variable domain, filled in from reference TRBV28 and TRBJ1-1, reads DVKVTQSSRYLVKRTGEKVFLECVQDMDHENMFWYRQDPGLGLRLIYFSYDVKMKEKGDIPEGYSVSREKKERFSLILESASTNQTSMYLCASSLFDREEAEAFFGQGTRLTVV.

This clone is a singleton in its sample. The gene calls are TRBV19 and TRBJ1-4; perhaps TRBD1 as D (5 bases). Trimming cost V 6 bases and J 8 bases, with 19 bases left between them. Germline CDR1 and CDR2: LNHDA and SQIVND (reference sequence). The CDR3 consists of 15 residues. CDR3 sequence (DNA): TGTGCCAGTAGCAGAACGGGGGGGGTCACCGAAAAACTGTTTTTT. This encodes CASSRTGGVTEKLFF.

A note on this clone: This sample includes further DNA sequences coding for the same CDR3. The chain is built from TRBV7-9 and TRBJ2-2; D not certain. The CDR3 totals 10 residues. The ends were cut back, 5 bases at V and 7 bases at J, with 2 bases in the middle. From germline, CDR1 is SEHNR and CDR2 FQNEAQ (reference sequence). CDR3 sequence (DNA): TGTGCCAGCAGCAGCGGGGAGCTGTTTTTT. Translating it yields CASSSGELFF.

The CDR3 coding sequence is TGCGCCAGCAGCTTTAAGGCAGCCCAAGAGACCCAGTACTTC. This encodes CASSFKAAQETQYF. This chain links TRBV5-1 with TRBJ2-5, with D uncertain. V shed 2 bases and J shed 1 base, with 9 bases lying between them. In germline, CDR1 is SGHRS, CDR2 YFSETQ. The CDR3 sequence is 14 residues long.

The chain employs TRBV18 and TRBJ2-3; a weak D match, TRBD2 (6 bases). This CDR3 comprises 15 residues. The germline V and J ends were trimmed by 1 base and 2 bases, with 10 bases remaining between them. In germline, CDR1 is KGHSH, CDR2 LQKENI. CDR3 nucleotides: TGTGCCAGCTCACCACTTAGCGGTATCACAGATACGCAGTATTTT. Protein product: CASSPLSGITDTQYF. Drawing the rest from reference TRBV18 and TRBJ2-3, the complete variable domain is NAGVMQNPRHLVRRRGQEARLRCSPMKGHSHVYWYRQLPEEGLKFMVYLQKENIIDESGMPKERFSAEFPKEGPSILRIQQVVRGDSAAYFCASSPLSGITDTQYFGPGTRLTVL.

The rearrangement uses TRBV6-5 and TRBJ2-7, with 9 positions matching TRBD1. The germline CDR1 and CDR2 sequences are MNHEY and SVGAGI. The CDR3 consists of 15 residues. J lost 2 bases, V lost 4 bases, and 6 bases had no gene match. Written as DNA, the CDR3 is TGTGCCAGCAGTTCCCTACAGGGGGCGGCCTACGAGCAGTACTTC. This encodes CASSSLQGAAYEQYF.

The V call is TRBV5-4, the J call TRBJ2-3; possible D gene TRBD2, 6 bases. Between the trimmed V and J ends, which lost 4 bases and 3 bases, there was a span of 12 bases. Germline CDR1 reads SGHNT; CDR2 reads YYREEE (reference sequence). This CDR3 has 14 amino acids. The CDR3 DNA reads as TGTGCCAGCAGCCACTACCGGGAGACAGATACGCAGTATTTT. This codes for CASSHYRETDTQYF.

The rearrangement uses TRBV28 and TRBJ2-7, with 10 bases fitting TRBD1. The junction had 7 bases not matched to a gene; V was cut back by 8 bases and J by 3 bases. Per the germline V gene, CDR1 is MDHEN and CDR2 is SYDVKM. The CDR3 runs 14 residues. The CDR3 spells CASRGGQGFYEQYF. Here the CDR3 DNA reads TGTGCCAGCCGAGGGGGACAGGGGTTCTACGAGCAGTACTTC.

The V gene is TRBV5-4, the J gene TRBJ2-7; D gene uncertain. This CDR3 is 14 amino acids long. Per the germline V gene, CDR1 is SGHNT and CDR2 is YYREEE (reference sequence). Trimming cost V 5 bases and J 9 bases, with 21 bases left between them. In nucleotides, the CDR3 is TGTGCCAGCAGGGTGGCGGAGCTCCCCTTCGGGCAGTACTTC. Translating gives CASRVAELPFGQYF.

This sequence joins TRBV5-1 and TRBJ2-7, with 7 bases that match TRBD2. This CDR3 has 13 residues. Trimming removed 4 bases from V and 7 bases from J; junction bases left unmatched: 8. In germline, CDR1 is SGHRS, CDR2 YFSETQ. The CDR3 DNA reads as TGCGCCAGCAGCCCGGGACTATTTATAGAGCAGTACTTC. Translating gives CASSPGLFIEQYF.

As to this clone: Other DNA sequences from this sample encode an identical CDR3 as well. The chain links TRBV18 to TRBJ1-1; no reliable D call. CDR1 KGHSH and CDR2 LQKENI come from the germline V gene. V lost 2 bases and J lost 1, with 11 bases in between. This CDR3 is built from 15 residues. DNA of the CDR3: TGTGCCAGCTCACCATTAGCTGGGGAGAACACTGAAGCTTTCTTT. Residues: CASSPLAGENTEAFF.

As concerns this clone: The same CDR3 is also encoded by other DNA sequences in this sample. This chain joins TRBV5-1 and TRBJ2-2; no clear D. Trimming left V 4 bases short and J 4 bases short, with 8 bases between. In germline, CDR1 is SGHRS, CDR2 YFSETQ. The CDR3 extends over 13 amino acids. In DNA form, the CDR3 reads TGCGCCAGCAGCCTAGAGGTCACCGGGGAGCTGTTTTTT. Protein sequence: CASSLEVTGELFF.

This clone was recorded a few times. The rearrangement joins TRBV28 to TRBJ1-2; 11 bases fit TRBD1. Looked up from germline, CDR1 is MDHEN and CDR2 is SYDVKM. This CDR3 has 15 amino acids. Trimming took 9 bases from V and 3 from J; bases not matched to a gene: 9. The CDR3 bases are TGTGCCAGTTCCGCCCCGGGACAGGGGGACTATGGCTACACCTTC. Translated: CASSAPGQGDYGYTF.

The CDR3 region is CASSPLGSGTGSSYEQYF. CDR3 nucleotides: TGTGCCAGCTCACCACTCGGGTCCGGGACAGGGAGCTCCTACGAGCAGTACTTC. The rearrangement joins TRBV18 to TRBJ2-7, with TRBD1 identical over 9 bases. This CDR3 is 18 amino acids long. The germline CDR1 and CDR2 sequences are KGHSH and LQKENI. J lost 0 bases, V lost 1 base, and 10 bases had no gene match.